A selection of T cell receptor beta chains follows, all from one sample in a study of T cells in Graves' hyperthyroidism and ophthalmopathy. MiXCR, applied by TCRdb to the multiplex PCR reads, yields one record per CDR3 protein. The table lists fewer than 550,000 distinct CDR3 sequences, around a quarter of them singletons, with about 11% in the top ten. Sequencing input: blood. These receptor sequences come from a woman aged 30 to 39 with Graves' ophthalmopathy. Both conserved end residues are trimmed from each CDR3. D genes are given only for firm matches.

CDR3aa: SARDPTAYEQY; d_gene: NA; j_gene: TRBJ2-7; v_gene: TRBV20-1
CDR3aa: ASTQPGQTYEQY; d_gene: TRBD1; j_gene: TRBJ2-7; v_gene: TRBV6-2/TRBV6-3
CDR3aa: AGSFNRGRHETQY; d_gene: TRBD1; j_gene: TRBJ2-5; v_gene: TRBV12-3/TRBV12-4
CDR3aa: ASSPGQGVVNEQY; d_gene: TRBD1; j_gene: TRBJ2-7; v_gene: TRBV5-1
CDR3aa: ASSFDGGAEAF; d_gene: NA; j_gene: TRBJ1-1; v_gene: TRBV12-3/TRBV12-4
CDR3aa: ASSPHLRGADTEAF; d_gene: NA; j_gene: TRBJ1-1; v_gene: TRBV9
CDR3aa: ASNRANTGELF; d_gene: NA; j_gene: TRBJ2-2; v_gene: TRBV2
CDR3aa: ASSFGAGGGETQY; d_gene: TRBD2; j_gene: TRBJ2-5; v_gene: TRBV12-3/TRBV12-4
CDR3aa: ASSLTRAGKSGNTIY; d_gene: NA; j_gene: TRBJ1-3; v_gene: TRBV12-3/TRBV12-4
CDR3aa: ATSRDRDEMNYGYT; d_gene: NA; j_gene: TRBJ1-2; v_gene: TRBV15
CDR3aa: AWSYNSGGVYEQY; d_gene: TRBD2; j_gene: TRBJ2-7; v_gene: TRBV30
CDR3aa: ASSANPGQGWEQY; d_gene: TRBD1; j_gene: TRBJ2-7; v_gene: TRBV11-2
CDR3aa: ASSPGSSLETQY; d_gene: NA; j_gene: TRBJ2-5; v_gene: TRBV4-3
CDR3aa: ASSLSLDLTEAF; d_gene: NA; j_gene: TRBJ1-1; v_gene: TRBV7-6
CDR3aa: ASGQGDAYEQY; d_gene: TRBD1; j_gene: TRBJ2-7; v_gene: TRBV4-1
CDR3aa: ASSLAGELAAF; d_gene: NA; j_gene: TRBJ1-1; v_gene: TRBV7-8
CDR3aa: ASSRARDRGHGYT; d_gene: TRBD1; j_gene: TRBJ1-2; v_gene: TRBV5-1
CDR3aa: ATNRHPQETQY; d_gene: NA; j_gene: TRBJ2-5; v_gene: TRBV6-1
CDR3aa: ASSLGGAGVAQPQH; d_gene: NA; j_gene: TRBJ1-5; v_gene: TRBV27
CDR3aa: ASSLPTGCNQPQH; d_gene: NA; j_gene: TRBJ1-5; v_gene: TRBV7-2
CDR3aa: ASSVGPSDNNYGYT; d_gene: NA; j_gene: TRBJ1-2; v_gene: TRBV9
CDR3aa: ASSRLAGNEQY; d_gene: TRBD2; j_gene: TRBJ2-7; v_gene: TRBV12-3/TRBV12-4
CDR3aa: ASSPPGLAYEQY; d_gene: TRBD2; j_gene: TRBJ2-7; v_gene: TRBV27
CDR3aa: ASSGGQIQPQH; d_gene: NA; j_gene: TRBJ1-5; v_gene: TRBV6-1
CDR3aa: ASTGQGTDFGNTIY; d_gene: TRBD1; j_gene: TRBJ1-3; v_gene: TRBV6-1
CDR3aa: ASSLAHLAGGETQY; d_gene: TRBD2; j_gene: TRBJ2-5; v_gene: TRBV7-2
CDR3aa: ASSFGAGGQPQH; d_gene: TRBD1; j_gene: TRBJ1-5; v_gene: TRBV12-3/TRBV12-4
CDR3aa: ASTGLQGTQY; d_gene: NA; j_gene: TRBJ2-5; v_gene: TRBV6-5
CDR3aa: ASSYSIRQSGANVLT; d_gene: NA; j_gene: TRBJ2-6; v_gene: TRBV6-5
CDR3aa: ATKTSGDTGELF; d_gene: TRBD2; j_gene: TRBJ2-2; v_gene: TRBV24-1
CDR3aa: ASKARSSSYEQY; d_gene: NA; j_gene: TRBJ2-7; v_gene: TRBV6-2/TRBV6-3
CDR3aa: ASSLTGTVNYGYT; d_gene: TRBD1; j_gene: TRBJ1-2; v_gene: TRBV12-3/TRBV12-4
CDR3aa: SAGAGGLETQY; d_gene: TRBD2; j_gene: TRBJ2-5; v_gene: TRBV20-1
CDR3aa: ASSGTALGNQPQH; d_gene: NA; j_gene: TRBJ1-5; v_gene: TRBV6-1
CDR3aa: ASSRGASGANVLT; d_gene: NA; j_gene: TRBJ2-6; v_gene: TRBV7-3